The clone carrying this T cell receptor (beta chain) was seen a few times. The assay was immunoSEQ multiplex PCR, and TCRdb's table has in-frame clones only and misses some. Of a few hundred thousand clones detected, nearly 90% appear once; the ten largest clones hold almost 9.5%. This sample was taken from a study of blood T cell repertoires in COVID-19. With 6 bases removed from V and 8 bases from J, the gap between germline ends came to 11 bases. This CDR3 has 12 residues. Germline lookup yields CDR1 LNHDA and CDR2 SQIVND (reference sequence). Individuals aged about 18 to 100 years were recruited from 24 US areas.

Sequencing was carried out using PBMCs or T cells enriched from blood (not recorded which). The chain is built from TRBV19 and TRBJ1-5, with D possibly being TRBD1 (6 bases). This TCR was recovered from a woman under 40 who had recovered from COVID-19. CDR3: CASRTGYEPQHF. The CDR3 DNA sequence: TGTGCCAGTAGGACAGGTTACGAGCCCCAGCATTTT. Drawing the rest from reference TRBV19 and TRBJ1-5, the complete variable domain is DGGITQSPKYLFRKEGQNVTLSCEQNLNHDAMYWYRQDPGQGLRLIYYSQIVNDFQKGDIAEGYSVSREKKESFPLTVTSAQKNPTAFYLCASRTGYEPQHFGDGTRLSIL.